The clone carrying this T cell receptor beta chain was recorded a few times. This sample is part of a study of technical replicates of blood from several donors. The CDR3 has 15 amino acids. The ends were cut back, 2 bases at V and 5 bases at J, with 10 bases in the middle. The germline gives CDR1 MNHEY, CDR2 SMNVEV (reference sequence). Sequencing used immunoSEQ multiplex PCR; TCRdb keeps in-frame clones, though not all of them. The sample lists some 60,000 clones; 70% to 90% were seen once. The sequence was obtained from a human donor in good health. Some clones in this sample may be carry-over from other donors' samples. Source material: PBMCs. This rearrangement joins TRBV27 to TRBJ1-6; D is possibly TRBD1 (5 bases). The CDR3 nucleotides are TGTGCCAGCAGTTTAAGCCAGGGTAATAATTCACCCCTCCACTTT. Residues: CASSLSQGNNSPLHF.